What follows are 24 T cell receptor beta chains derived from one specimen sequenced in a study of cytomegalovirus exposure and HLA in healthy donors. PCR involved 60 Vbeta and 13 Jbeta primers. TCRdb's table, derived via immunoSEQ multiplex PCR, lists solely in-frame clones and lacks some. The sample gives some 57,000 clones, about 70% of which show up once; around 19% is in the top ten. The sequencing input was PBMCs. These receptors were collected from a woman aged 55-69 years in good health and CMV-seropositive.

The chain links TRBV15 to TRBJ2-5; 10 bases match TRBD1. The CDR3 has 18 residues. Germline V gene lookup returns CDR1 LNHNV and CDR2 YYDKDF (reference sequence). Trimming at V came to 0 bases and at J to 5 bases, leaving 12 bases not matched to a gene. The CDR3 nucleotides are TGTGCCACCAGCAGAGATCTGCCCCGGCGACAGGGGGCCGAGACCCAGTACTTC. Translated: CATSRDLPRRQGAETQYF.

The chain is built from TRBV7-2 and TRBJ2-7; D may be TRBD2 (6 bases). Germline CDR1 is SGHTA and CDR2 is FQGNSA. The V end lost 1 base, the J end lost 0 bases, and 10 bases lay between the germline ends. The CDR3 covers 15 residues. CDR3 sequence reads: CASSLVGGSSYEQYF. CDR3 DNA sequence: TGTGCCAGCAGCTTAGTCGGGGGAAGCTCCTACGAGCAGTACTTC.

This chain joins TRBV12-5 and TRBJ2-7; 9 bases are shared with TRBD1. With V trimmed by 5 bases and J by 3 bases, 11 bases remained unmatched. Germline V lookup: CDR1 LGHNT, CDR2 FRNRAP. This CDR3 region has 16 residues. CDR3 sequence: CASGPGQGKALYEQYF. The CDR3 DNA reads TGTGCTAGTGGTCCTGGACAGGGGAAGGCCCTCTACGAGCAGTACTTC.

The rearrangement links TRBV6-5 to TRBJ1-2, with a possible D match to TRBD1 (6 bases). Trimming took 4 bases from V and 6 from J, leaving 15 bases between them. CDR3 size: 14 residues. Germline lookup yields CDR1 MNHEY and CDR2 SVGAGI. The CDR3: CASSLQGDGDGYTF. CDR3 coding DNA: TGTGCCAGCAGTTTACAGGGAGATGGTGATGGCTACACCTTC.

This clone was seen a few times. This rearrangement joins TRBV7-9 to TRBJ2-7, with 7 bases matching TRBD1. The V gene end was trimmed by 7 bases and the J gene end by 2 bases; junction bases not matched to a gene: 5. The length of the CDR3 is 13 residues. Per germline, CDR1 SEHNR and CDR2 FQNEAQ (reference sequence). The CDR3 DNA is TGTGCCAGCACGGACAGGACGACCTACGAGCAGTACTTC. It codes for CASTDRTTYEQYF.

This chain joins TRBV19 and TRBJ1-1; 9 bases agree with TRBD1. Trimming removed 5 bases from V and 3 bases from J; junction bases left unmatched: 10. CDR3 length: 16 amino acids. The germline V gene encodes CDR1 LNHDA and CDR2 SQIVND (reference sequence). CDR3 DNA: TGTGCCAGTAGTCCGTCACAGGGGGCAGGGGACACTGAAGCTTTCTTT. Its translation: CASSPSQGAGDTEAFF.

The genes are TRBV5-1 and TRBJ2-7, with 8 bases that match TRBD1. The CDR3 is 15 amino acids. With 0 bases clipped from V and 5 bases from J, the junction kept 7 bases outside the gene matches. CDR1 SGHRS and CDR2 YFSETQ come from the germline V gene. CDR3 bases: TGCGCCAGCAGCTTGGCAGGGGGCGTGGGGCACGAGCAGTACTTC. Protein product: CASSLAGGVGHEQYF.

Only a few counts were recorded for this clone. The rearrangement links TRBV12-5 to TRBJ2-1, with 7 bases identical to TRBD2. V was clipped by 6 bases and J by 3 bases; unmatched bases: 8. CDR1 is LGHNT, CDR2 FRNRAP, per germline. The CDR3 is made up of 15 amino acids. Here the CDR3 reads CASGIQWGGYNEQFF. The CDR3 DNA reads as TGTGCTAGTGGGATTCAGTGGGGGGGCTACAATGAGCAGTTCTTC.

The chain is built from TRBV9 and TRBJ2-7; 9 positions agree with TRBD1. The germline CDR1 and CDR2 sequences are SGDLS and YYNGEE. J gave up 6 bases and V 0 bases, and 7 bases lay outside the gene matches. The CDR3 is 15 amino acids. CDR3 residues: CASSVEGQGIAEQYF. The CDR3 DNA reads TGTGCCAGCAGCGTAGAAGGACAGGGGATTGCCGAGCAGTACTTC.

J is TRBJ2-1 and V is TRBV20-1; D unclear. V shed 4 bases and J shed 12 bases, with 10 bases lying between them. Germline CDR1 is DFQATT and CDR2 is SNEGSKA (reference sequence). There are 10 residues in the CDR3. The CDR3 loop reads CSAIFHGQFF. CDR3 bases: TGCAGTGCTATATTTCACGGGCAGTTCTTC.

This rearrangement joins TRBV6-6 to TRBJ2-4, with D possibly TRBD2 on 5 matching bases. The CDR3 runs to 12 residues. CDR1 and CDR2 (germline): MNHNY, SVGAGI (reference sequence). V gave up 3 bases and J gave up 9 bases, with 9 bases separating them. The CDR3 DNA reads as TGTGCCAGCAGTTATCTTGAGGGCATTCAGTACTTC. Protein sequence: CASSYLEGIQYF.

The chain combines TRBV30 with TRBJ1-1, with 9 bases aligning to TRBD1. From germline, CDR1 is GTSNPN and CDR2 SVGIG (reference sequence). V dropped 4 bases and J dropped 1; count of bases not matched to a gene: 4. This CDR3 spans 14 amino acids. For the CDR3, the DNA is TGTGCCTGGACCCGGACAGGGGCGAACACTGAAGCTTTCTTT. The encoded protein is CAWTRTGANTEAFF.

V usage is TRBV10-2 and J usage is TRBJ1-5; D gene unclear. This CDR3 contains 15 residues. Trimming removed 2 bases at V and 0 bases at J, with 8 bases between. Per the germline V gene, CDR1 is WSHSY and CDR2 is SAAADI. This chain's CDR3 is CASSETAYSNQPQHF. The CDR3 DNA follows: TGCGCCAGCAGTGAGACTGCTTATAGCAATCAGCCCCAGCATTTT.

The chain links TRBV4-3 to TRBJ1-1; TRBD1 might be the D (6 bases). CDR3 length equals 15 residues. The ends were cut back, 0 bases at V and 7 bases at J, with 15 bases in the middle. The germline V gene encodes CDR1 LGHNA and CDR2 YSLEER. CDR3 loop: CASSQDQAGTYEAFF. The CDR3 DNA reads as TGCGCCAGCAGCCAAGATCAGGCAGGGACATATGAAGCTTTCTTT.

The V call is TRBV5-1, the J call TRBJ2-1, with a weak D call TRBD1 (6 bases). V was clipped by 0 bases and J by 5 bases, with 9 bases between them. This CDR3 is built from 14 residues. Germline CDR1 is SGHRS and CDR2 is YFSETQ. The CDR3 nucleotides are TGCGCCAGCAGCTTGGGAGCAGGGGACAATGAGCAGTTCTTC. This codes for CASSLGAGDNEQFF.

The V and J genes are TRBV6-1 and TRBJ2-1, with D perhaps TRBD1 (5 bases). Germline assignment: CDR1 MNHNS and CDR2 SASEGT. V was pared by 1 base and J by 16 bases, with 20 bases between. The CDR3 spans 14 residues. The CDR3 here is CASSEVVSSGKEFF. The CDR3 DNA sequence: TGTGCCAGCAGTGAAGTGGTCTCGTCAGGGAAGGAATTCTTC.

The chain's CDR3 is CASSSRDSGFGGELFF. The CDR3 DNA reads TGCGCCAGCAGCTCCCGGGACTCCGGCTTCGGGGGGGAGCTGTTTTTT. This sequence joins TRBV5-1 and TRBJ2-2, with D perhaps matching TRBD2 (6 bases). V was shortened by 3 bases and J by 8 bases, with 20 bases between the two germline ends. Germline lookup yields CDR1 SGHRS and CDR2 YFSETQ. This CDR3 region has 16 residues. The whole variable domain, remainder taken from reference TRBV5-1 and TRBJ2-2, is KAGVTQTPRYLIKTRGQQVTLSCSPISGHRSVSWYQQTPGQGLQFLFEYFSETQRNKGNFPGRFSGRQFSNSRSEMNVSTLELGDSALYLCASSSRDSGFGGELFFGEGSRLTVL.

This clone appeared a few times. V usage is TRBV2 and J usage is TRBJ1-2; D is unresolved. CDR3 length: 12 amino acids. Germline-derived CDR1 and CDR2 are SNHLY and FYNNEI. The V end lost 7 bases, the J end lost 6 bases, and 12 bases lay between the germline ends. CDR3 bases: TGTGCCAGCACCTCGATGAGGGATGGCTACACCTTC. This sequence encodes CASTSMRDGYTF.

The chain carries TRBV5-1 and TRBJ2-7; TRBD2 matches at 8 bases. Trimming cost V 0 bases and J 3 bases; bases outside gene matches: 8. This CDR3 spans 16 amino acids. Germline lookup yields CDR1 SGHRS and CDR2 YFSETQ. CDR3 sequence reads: CASSLVSSGGIYEQYF. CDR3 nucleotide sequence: TGCGCCAGCAGCTTGGTATCCAGCGGGGGTATCTACGAGCAGTACTTC.

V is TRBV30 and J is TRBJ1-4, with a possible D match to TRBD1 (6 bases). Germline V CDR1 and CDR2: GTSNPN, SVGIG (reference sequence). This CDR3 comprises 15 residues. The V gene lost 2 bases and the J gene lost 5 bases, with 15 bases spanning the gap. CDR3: CAWSSGNRANEKLFF. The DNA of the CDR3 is TGTGCCTGGAGTTCCGGGAACAGGGCGAATGAAAAACTGTTTTTT.

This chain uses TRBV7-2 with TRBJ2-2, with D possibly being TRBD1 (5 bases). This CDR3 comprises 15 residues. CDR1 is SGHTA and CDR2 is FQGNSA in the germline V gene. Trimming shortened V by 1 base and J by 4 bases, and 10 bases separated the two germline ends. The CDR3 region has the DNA TGTGCCAGCAGCTTAGGCAGGGTGGGCACCGGGGAGCTGTTTTTT. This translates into CASSLGRVGTGELFF.

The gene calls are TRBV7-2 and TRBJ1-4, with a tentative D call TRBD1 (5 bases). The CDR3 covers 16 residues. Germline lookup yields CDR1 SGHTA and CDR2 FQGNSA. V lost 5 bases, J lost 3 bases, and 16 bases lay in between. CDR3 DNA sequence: TGTGCCAGCAGCCCCCCGGGGGGGGAGTCTAATGAAAAACTGTTTTTT. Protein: CASSPPGGESNEKLFF.

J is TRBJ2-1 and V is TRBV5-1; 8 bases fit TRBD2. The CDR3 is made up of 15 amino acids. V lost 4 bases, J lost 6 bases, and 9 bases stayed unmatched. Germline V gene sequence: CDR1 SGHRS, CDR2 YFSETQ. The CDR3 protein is CASSAIAGFSNEQFF. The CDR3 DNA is TGCGCCAGCAGCGCCATAGCGGGGTTCTCCAATGAGCAGTTCTTC. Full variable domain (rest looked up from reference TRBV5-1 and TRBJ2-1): KAGVTQTPRYLIKTRGQQVTLSCSPISGHRSVSWYQQTPGQGLQFLFEYFSETQRNKGNFPGRFSGRQFSNSRSEMNVSTLELGDSALYLCASSAIAGFSNEQFFGPGTRLTVL.

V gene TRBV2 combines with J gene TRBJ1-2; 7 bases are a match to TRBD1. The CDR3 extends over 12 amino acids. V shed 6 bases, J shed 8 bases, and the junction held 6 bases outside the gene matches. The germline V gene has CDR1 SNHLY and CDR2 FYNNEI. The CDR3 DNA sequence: TGTGCCAGCAGAATAACAGGGGAAGGCTACACCTTC. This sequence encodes CASRITGEGYTF.